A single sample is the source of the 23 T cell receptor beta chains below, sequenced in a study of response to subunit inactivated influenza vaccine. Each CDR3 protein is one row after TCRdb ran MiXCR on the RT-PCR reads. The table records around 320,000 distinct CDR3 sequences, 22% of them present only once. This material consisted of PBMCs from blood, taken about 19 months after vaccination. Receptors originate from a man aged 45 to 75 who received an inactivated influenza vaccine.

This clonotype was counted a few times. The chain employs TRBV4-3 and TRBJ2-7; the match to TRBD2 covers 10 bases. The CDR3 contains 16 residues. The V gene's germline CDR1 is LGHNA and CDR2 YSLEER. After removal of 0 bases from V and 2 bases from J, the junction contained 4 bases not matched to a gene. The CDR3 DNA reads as TGCGCCAGCAGCCAAGATGTAGCGGGAGGAGCCTACGAGCAGTACTTC. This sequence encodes CASSQDVAGGAYEQYF.

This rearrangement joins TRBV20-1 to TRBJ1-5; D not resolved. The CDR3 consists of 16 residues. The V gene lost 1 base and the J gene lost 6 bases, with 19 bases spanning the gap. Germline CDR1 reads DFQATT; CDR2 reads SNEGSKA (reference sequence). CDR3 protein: CSARGLSRTVSQPQHF. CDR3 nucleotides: TGCAGTGCTAGAGGATTGTCCAGGACCGTCTCTCAGCCCCAGCATTTT.

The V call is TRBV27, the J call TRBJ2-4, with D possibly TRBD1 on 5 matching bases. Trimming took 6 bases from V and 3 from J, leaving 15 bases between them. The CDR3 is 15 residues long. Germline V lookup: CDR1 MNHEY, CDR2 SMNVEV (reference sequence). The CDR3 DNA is TGTGCCAGCAGCCTTGTTGGGCAGGGCAAAAACATTCAGTACTTC. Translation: CASSLVGQGKNIQYF.

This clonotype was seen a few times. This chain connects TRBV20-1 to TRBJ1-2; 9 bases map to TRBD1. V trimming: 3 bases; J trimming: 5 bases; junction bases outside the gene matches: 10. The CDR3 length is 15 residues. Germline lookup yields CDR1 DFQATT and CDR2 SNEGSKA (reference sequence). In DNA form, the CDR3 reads TGCAGTGCTAGCGCCGGGGGACAGGGACCTTATGGCTACACCTTC. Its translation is CSASAGGQGPYGYTF.

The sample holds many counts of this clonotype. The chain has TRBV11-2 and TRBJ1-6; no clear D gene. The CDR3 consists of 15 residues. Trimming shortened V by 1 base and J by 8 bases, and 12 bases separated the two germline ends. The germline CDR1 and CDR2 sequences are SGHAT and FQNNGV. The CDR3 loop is CASSLVFGVYSPLHF. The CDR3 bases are TGTGCCAGCAGCTTAGTTTTCGGCGTCTATTCACCCCTCCACTTT.

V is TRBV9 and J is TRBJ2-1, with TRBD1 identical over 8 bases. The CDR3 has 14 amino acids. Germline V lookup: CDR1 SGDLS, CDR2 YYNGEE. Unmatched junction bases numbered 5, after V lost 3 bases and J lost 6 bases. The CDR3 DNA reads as TGTGCCAGCAGCGAACGACAGGGGATCAATGAGCAGTTCTTC. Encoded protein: CASSERQGINEQFF. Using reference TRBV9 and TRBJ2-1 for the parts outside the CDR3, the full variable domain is DSGVTQTPKHLITATGQRVTLRCSPRSGDLSVYWYQQSLDQGLQFLIQYYNGEERAKGNILERFSAQQFPDLHSELNLSSLELGDSALYFCASSERQGINEQFFGPGTRLTVL.

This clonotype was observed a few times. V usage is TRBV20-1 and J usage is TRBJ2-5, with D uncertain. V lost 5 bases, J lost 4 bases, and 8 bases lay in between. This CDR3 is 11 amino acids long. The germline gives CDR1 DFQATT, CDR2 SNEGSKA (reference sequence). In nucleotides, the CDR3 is TGCAGTGCTCCCCCCCTAGAGACCCAGTACTTC. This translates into CSAPPLETQYF.

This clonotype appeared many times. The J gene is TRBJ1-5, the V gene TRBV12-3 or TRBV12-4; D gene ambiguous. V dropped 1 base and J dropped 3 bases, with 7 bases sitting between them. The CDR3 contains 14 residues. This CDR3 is CASSLGRINQPQHF. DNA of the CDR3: TGTGCCAGCAGTTTAGGCCGGATCAATCAGCCCCAGCATTTT.

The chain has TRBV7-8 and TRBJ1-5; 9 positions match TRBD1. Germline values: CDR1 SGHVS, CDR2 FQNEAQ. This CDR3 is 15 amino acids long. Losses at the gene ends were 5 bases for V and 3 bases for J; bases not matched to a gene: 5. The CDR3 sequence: CASSTWDRDNQPQHF. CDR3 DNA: TGTGCCAGCAGCACCTGGGACAGGGACAATCAGCCCCAGCATTTT.

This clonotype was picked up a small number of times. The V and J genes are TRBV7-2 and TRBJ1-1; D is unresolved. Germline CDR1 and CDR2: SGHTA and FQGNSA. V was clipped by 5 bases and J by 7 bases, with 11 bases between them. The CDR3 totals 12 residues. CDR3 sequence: CASSPYWNEAFF. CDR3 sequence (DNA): TGTGCCAGCAGCCCCTATTGGAATGAAGCTTTCTTT.

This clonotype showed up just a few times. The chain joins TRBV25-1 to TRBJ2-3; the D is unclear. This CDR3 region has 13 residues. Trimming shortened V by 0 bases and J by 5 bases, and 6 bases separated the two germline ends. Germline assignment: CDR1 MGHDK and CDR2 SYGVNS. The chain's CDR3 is CASSEYKLDTQYF. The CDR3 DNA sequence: TGTGCCAGCAGTGAATATAAACTAGATACGCAGTATTTT.

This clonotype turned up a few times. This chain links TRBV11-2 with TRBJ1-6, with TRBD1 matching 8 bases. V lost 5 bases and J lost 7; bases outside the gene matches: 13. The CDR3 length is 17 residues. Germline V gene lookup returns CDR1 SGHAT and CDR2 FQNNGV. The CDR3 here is CASSRHMTGVRNSPLHF. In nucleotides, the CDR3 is TGTGCCAGCAGCCGCCACATGACAGGGGTCCGGAATTCACCCCTCCACTTT. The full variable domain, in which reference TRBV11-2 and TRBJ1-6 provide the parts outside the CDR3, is EAGVAQSPRYKIIEKRQSVAFWCNPISGHATLYWYQQILGQGPKLLIQFQNNGVVDDSQLPKDRFSAERLKGVDSTLKIQPAKLEDSAVYLCASSRHMTGVRNSPLHFGNGTRLTVT.

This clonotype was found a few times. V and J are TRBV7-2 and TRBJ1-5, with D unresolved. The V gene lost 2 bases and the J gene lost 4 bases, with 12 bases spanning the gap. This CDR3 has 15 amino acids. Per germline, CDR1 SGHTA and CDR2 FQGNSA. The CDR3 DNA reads TGTGCCAGCAGCTTATATGGTTTAAAAAATCAGCCCCAGCATTTT. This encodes CASSLYGLKNQPQHF. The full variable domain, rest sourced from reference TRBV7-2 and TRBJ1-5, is GAGVSQSPSNKVTEKGKDVELRCDPISGHTALYWYRQSLGQGLEFLIYFQGNSAPDKSGLPSDRFSAERTGGSVSTLTIQRTQQEDSAVYLCASSLYGLKNQPQHFGDGTRLSIL.

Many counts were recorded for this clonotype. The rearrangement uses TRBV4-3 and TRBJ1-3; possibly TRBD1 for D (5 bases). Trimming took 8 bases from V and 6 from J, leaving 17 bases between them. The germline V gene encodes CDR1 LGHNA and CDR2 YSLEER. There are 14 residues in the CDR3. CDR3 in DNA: TGCGCCAGCGGGAAGAGGCAGGGAGAAAACACCATATATTTT. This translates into CASGKRQGENTIYF.

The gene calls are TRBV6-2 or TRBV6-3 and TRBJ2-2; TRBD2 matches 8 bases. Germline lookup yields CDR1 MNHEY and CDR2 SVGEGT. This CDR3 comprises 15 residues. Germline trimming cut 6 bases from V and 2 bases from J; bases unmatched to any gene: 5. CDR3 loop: CASRFAGGNTGELFF. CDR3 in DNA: TGTGCCAGCAGATTTGCGGGAGGCAACACCGGGGAGCTGTTTTTT.

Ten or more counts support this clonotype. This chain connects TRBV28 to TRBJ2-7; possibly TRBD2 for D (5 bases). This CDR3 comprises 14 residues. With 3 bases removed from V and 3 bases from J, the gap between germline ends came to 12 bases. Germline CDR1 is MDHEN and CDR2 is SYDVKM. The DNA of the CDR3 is TGTGCCAGCAGTTTCTTAGGACGGGACTACGAGCAGTACTTC. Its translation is CASSFLGRDYEQYF. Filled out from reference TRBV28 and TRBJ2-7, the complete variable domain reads DVKVTQSSRYLVKRTGEKVFLECVQDMDHENMFWYRQDPGLGLRLIYFSYDVKMKEKGDIPEGYSVSREKKERFSLILESASTNQTSMYLCASSFLGRDYEQYFGPGTRLTVT.

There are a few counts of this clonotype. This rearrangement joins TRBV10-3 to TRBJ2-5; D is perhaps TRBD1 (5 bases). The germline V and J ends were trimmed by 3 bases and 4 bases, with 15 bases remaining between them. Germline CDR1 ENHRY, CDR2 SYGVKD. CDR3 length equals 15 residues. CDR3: CAISERGAVVETQYF. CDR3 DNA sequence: TGTGCCATCAGTGAAAGGGGCGCGGTGGTAGAGACCCAGTACTTC.

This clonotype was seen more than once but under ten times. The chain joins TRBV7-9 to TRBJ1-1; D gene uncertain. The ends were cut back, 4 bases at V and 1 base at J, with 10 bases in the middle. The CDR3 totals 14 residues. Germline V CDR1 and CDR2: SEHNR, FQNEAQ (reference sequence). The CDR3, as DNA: TGTGCCAGCAGCTCGATACAAGCGAACACTGAAGCTTTCTTT. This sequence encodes CASSSIQANTEAFF.

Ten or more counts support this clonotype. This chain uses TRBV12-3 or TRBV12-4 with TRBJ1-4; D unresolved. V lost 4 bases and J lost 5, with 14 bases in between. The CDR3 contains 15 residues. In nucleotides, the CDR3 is TGTGCCAGCAGTTCGAGGGAGCGGCACAATGAAAAACTGTTTTTT. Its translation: CASSSRERHNEKLFF.

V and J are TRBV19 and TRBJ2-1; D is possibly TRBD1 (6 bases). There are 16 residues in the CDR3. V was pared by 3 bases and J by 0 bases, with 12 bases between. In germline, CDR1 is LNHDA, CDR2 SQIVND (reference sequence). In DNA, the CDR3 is TGTGCCAGTAGTATCGGGCGACAGGTCTCCTACAATGAGCAGTTCTTC. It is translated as CASSIGRQVSYNEQFF.

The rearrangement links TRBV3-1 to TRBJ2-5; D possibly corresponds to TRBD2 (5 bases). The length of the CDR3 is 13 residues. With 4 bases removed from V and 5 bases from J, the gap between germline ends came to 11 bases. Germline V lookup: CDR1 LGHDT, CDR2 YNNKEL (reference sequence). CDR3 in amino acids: CASSLRGTETQYF. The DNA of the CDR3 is TGTGCCAGCAGCCTTCGGGGTACGGAGACCCAGTACTTC.

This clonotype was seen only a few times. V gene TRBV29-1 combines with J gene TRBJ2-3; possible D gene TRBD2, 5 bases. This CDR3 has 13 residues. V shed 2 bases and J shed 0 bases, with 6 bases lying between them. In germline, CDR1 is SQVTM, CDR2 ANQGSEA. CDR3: CSVERGSTDTQYF. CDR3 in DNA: TGCAGCGTTGAACGGGGAAGCACAGATACGCAGTATTTT.

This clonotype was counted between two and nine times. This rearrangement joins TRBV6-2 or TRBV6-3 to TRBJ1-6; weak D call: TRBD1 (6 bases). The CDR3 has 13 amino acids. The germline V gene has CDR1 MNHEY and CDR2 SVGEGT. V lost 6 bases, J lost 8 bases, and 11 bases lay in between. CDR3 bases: TGTGCCAGCAGACAGGGCGAATATTCACCCCTCCACTTT. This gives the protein CASRQGEYSPLHF.